This T cell receptor (beta chain) was obtained from a study of T cell responses to AZD1222 COVID-19 vaccine. Pooled together were second doses at about 4 or about 12 weeks. The CDR3 runs 14 residues. Germline assignment: CDR1 ENHRY and CDR2 SYGVKD. V gave up 5 bases and J gave up 2 bases; unmatched junction bases: 4. Profiled with immunoSEQ multiplex PCR; TCRdb holds only in-frame clones, not every one. The table has 110,000 or so clones, approximately 89% seen once. The rearrangement joins TRBV10-3 to TRBJ2-7, with 9 bases that match TRBD1. This TCR was recovered from an adult who received the AZD1222 COVID-19 vaccine. This specimen was peripheral blood, taken 28 days after the second AZD1222 dose. CDR3 in amino acids: CAISSGTGPYEQYF. CDR3 nucleotide sequence: TGTGCCATCAGTTCCGGGACAGGGCCCTACGAGCAGTACTTC.